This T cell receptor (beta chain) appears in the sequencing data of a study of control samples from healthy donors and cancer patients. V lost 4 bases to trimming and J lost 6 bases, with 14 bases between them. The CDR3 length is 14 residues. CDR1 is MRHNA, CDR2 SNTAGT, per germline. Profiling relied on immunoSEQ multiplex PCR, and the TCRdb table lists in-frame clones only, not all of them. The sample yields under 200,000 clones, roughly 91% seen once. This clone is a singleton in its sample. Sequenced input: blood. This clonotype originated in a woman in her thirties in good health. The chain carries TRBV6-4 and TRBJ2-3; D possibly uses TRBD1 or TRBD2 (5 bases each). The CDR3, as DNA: TGTGCCAGCAGTGCCTCCTGGGGGACGGATACGCAGTATTTT. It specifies CASSASWGTDTQYF.